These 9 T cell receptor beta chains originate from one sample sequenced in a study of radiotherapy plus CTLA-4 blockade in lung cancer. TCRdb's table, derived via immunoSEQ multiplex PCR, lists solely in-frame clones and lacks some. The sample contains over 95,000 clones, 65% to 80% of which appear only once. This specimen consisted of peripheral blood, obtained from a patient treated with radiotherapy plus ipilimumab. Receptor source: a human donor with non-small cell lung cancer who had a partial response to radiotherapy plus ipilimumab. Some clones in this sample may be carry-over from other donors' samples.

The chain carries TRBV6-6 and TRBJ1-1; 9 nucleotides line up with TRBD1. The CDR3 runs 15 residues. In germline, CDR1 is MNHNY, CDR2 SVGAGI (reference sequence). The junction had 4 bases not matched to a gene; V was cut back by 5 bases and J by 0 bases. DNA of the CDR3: TGTGCCAGCAGTGGGCGGACAGGGGTGAACACTGAAGCTTTCTTT. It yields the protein CASSGRTGVNTEAFF.

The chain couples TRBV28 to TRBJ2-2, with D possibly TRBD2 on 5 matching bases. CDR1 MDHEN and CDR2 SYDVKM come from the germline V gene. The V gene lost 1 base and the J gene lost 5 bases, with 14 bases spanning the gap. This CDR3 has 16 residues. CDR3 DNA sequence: TGTGCCAGCAGTTTATTCGCAGGAGGTAAAACCGGGGAGCTGTTTTTT. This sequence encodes CASSLFAGGKTGELFF.

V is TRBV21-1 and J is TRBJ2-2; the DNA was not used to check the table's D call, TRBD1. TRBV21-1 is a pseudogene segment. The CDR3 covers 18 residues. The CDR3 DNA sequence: TGTGCCAGCAGCACCGACGACTGGACAGGGGAAAACACCGGGGAGCTGTTTTTT. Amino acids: CASSTDDWTGENTGELFF.

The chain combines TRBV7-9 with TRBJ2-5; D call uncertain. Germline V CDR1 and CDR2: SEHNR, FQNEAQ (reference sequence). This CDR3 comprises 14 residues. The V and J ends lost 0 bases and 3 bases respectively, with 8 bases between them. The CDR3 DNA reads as TGTGCCAGCAGCTTAGCGGGCAGTAAAGAGACCCAGTACTTC. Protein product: CASSLAGSKETQYF.

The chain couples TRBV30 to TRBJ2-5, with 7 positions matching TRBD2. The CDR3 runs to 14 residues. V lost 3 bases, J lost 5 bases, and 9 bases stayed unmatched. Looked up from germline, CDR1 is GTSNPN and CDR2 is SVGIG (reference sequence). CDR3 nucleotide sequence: TGTGCCTGGAGCCCCGGCGGGAGTTTGGAGACCCAGTACTTC. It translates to CAWSPGGSLETQYF.

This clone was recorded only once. The CDR3 here is CASSTTMTGELFF. The CDR3 DNA reads TGTGCCAGCAGCACCACAATGACCGGGGAGCTGTTTTTT. The J gene is TRBJ2-2, the V gene TRBV5-4, with D hard to call. Germline-derived CDR1 and CDR2 are SGHNT and YYREEE (reference sequence). The CDR3 runs 13 residues. The germline V and J ends were trimmed by 4 bases and 5 bases, with 9 bases remaining between them.

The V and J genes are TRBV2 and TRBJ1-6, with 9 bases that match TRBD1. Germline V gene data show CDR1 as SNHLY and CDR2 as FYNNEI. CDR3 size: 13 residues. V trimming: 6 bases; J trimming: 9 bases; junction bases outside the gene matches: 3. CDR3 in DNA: TGTGCCAGCAGGGGGGACAGGGCTTCACCCCTCCACTTT. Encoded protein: CASRGDRASPLHF.

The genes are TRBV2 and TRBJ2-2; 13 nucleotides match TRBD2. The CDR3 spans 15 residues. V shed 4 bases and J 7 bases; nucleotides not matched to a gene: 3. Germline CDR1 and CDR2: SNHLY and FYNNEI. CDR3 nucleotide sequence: TGTGCCAGCAGTGGACTAGCGGGGGGATTCGGGGAGCTGTTTTTT. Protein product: CASSGLAGGFGELFF. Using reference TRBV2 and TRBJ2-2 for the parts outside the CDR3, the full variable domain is EPEVTQTPSHQVTQMGQEVILRCVPISNHLYFYWYRQILGQKVEFLVSFYNNEISEKSEIFDDQFSVERPDGSNFTLKIRSTKLEDSAMYFCASSGLAGGFGELFFGEGSRLTVL.

CDR3: CASSSPTSGVSYEQYF. DNA of the CDR3: TGTGCCAGCAGCTCACCGACTAGCGGAGTCTCCTACGAGCAGTACTTC. The chain employs TRBV12-1 and TRBJ2-7; the table's TRBD2 call for D was not verified on the DNA. TRBV12-1 is tagged as a pseudogene. This CDR3 has 16 residues.